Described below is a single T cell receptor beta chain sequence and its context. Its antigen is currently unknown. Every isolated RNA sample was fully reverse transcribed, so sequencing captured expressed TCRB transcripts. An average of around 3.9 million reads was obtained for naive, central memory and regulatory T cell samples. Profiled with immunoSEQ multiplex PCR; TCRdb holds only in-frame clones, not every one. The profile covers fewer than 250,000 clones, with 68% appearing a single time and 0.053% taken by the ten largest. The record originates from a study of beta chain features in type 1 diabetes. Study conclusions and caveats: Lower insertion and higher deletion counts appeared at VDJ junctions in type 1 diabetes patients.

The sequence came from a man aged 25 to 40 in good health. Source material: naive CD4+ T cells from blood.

This CDR3 reads CASSLPNYGYTF. The CDR3 DNA follows: TGTGCCAGCAGCCTCCCTAACTATGGCTACACCTTC. J is TRBJ1-2 and V is TRBV5-6, with D unclear. CDR1 is SGHDT and CDR2 is YYEEEE in the germline V gene. The ends were cut back, 4 bases at V and 0 bases at J, with 4 bases in the middle. This CDR3 region has 12 residues.